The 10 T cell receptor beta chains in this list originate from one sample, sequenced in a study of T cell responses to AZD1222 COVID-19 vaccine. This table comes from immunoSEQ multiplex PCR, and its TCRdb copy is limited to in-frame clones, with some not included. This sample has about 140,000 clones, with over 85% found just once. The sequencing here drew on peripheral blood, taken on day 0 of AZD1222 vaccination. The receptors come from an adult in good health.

The CDR3 nucleotides are TGTGCCATCGCAGCCACAGGACCCTCGGGTGGAAACACCATATATTTT. Its translation: CAIAATGPSGGNTIYF. This sequence joins TRBV10-3 and TRBJ1-3; tentative D call: TRBD1 (5 bases). Germline CDR1 and CDR2: ENHRY and SYGVKD. CDR3 size: 16 residues. V was shortened by 8 bases and J by 3 bases, with 20 bases between the two germline ends.

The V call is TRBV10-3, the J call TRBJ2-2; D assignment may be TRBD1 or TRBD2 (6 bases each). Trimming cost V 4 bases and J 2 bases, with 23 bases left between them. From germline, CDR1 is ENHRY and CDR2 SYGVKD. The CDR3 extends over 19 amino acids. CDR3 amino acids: CAISASLPLGGGNTGELFF. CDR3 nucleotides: TGTGCCATCAGTGCATCACTTCCCCTCGGGGGCGGCAACACCGGGGAGCTGTTTTTT.

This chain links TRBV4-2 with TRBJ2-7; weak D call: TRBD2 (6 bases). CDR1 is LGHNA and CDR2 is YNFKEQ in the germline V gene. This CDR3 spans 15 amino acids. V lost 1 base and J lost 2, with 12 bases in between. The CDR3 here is CASSQARDFAYEQYF. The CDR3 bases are TGTGCCAGCAGCCAAGCTCGGGACTTTGCCTACGAGCAGTACTTC.

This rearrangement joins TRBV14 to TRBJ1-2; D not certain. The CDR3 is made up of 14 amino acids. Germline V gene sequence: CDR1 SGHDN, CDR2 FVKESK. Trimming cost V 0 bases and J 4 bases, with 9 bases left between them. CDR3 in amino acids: CASSQDLAGYGYTF. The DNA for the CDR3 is TGTGCCAGCAGCCAAGATTTAGCTGGCTATGGCTACACCTTC.

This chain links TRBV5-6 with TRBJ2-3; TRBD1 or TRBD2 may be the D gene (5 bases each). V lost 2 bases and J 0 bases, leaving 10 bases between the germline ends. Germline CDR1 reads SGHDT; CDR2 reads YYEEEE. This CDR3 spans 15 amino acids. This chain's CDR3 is CASSLSGRSTDTQYF. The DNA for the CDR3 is TGTGCCAGCAGCTTATCAGGGAGAAGCACAGATACGCAGTATTTT.

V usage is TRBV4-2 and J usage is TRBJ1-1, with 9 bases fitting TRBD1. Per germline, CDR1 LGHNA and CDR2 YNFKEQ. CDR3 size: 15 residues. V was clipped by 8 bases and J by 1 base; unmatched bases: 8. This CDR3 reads CASLGQGRENTEAFF. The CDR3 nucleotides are TGTGCCAGCCTTGGACAGGGGCGGGAGAACACTGAAGCTTTCTTT.

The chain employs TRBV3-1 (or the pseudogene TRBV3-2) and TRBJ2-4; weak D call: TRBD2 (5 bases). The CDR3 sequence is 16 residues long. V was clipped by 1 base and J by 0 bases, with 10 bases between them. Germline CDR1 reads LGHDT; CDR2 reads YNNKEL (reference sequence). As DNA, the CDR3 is TGTGCCAGCAGCCAAGGAGGGCCCCTAGCCAAAAACATTCAGTACTTC. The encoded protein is CASSQGGPLAKNIQYF.

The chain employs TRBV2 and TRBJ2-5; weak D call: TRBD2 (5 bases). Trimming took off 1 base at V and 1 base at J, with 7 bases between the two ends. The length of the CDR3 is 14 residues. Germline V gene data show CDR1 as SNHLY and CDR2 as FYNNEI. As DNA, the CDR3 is TGTGCCAGCAGTGAAGGCGGGCTCCAAGAGACCCAGTACTTC. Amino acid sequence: CASSEGGLQETQYF. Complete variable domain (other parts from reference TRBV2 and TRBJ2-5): EPEVTQTPSHQVTQMGQEVILRCVPISNHLYFYWYRQILGQKVEFLVSFYNNEISEKSEIFDDQFSVERPDGSNFTLKIRSTKLEDSAMYFCASSEGGLQETQYFGPGTRLLVL.

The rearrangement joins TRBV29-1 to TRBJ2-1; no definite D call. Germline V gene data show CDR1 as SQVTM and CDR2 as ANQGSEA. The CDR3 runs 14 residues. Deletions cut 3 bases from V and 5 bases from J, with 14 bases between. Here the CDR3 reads CSVEGRTINNEQFF. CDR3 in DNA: TGCAGCGTTGAGGGCAGGACGATAAACAATGAGCAGTTCTTC.

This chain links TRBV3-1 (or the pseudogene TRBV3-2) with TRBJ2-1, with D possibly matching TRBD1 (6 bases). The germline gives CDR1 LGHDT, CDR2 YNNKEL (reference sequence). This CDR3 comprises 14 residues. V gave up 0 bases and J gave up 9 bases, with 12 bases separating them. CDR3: CASSQDTGGSEQFF. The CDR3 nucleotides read TGTGCCAGCAGCCAAGATACTGGGGGCAGTGAGCAGTTCTTC.